Here is one TCR beta chain with its context. The data were obtained in a study of OX40 agonist ivuxolimab in advanced cancers. Turning to the study itself: In this cohort, patients received ivuxolimab, an agonistic anti-OX40 (CD134) antibody.

TCRdb's copy holds only in-frame clones and misses some; the assay was immunoSEQ multiplex PCR. The sample consists of 81,000 or so clones, 85% to 95% of them appearing once. Germline V gene lookup returns CDR1 LGHNA and CDR2 YSLEER. V was shortened by 0 bases and J by 1 base, with 10 bases between the two germline ends. The CDR3 runs to 16 residues. Specimen: CD4+ or CD8+ T cells sorted from blood, collected in a trial of the OX40 agonist ivuxolimab. The V call is TRBV4-3, the J call TRBJ2-1; D possibly corresponds to TRBD1 (6 bases). The receptor's source is an adult with an advanced solid tumor such as melanoma, head and neck, liver or kidney cancer. This CDR3 is CASSQEYRASYNEQFF. The CDR3, as DNA: TGCGCCAGCAGCCAAGAATACAGGGCTTCCTACAATGAGCAGTTCTTC.